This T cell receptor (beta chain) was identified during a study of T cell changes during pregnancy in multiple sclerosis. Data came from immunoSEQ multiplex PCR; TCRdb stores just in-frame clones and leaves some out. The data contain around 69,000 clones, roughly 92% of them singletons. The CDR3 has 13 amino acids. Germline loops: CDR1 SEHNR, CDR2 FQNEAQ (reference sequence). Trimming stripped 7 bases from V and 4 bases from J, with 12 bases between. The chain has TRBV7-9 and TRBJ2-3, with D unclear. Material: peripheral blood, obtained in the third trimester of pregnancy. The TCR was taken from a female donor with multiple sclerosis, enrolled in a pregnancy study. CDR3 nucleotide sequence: TGTGCCAGCACCGTTTCCGAGCCAGATACGCAGTATTTT. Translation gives CASTVSEPDTQYF.